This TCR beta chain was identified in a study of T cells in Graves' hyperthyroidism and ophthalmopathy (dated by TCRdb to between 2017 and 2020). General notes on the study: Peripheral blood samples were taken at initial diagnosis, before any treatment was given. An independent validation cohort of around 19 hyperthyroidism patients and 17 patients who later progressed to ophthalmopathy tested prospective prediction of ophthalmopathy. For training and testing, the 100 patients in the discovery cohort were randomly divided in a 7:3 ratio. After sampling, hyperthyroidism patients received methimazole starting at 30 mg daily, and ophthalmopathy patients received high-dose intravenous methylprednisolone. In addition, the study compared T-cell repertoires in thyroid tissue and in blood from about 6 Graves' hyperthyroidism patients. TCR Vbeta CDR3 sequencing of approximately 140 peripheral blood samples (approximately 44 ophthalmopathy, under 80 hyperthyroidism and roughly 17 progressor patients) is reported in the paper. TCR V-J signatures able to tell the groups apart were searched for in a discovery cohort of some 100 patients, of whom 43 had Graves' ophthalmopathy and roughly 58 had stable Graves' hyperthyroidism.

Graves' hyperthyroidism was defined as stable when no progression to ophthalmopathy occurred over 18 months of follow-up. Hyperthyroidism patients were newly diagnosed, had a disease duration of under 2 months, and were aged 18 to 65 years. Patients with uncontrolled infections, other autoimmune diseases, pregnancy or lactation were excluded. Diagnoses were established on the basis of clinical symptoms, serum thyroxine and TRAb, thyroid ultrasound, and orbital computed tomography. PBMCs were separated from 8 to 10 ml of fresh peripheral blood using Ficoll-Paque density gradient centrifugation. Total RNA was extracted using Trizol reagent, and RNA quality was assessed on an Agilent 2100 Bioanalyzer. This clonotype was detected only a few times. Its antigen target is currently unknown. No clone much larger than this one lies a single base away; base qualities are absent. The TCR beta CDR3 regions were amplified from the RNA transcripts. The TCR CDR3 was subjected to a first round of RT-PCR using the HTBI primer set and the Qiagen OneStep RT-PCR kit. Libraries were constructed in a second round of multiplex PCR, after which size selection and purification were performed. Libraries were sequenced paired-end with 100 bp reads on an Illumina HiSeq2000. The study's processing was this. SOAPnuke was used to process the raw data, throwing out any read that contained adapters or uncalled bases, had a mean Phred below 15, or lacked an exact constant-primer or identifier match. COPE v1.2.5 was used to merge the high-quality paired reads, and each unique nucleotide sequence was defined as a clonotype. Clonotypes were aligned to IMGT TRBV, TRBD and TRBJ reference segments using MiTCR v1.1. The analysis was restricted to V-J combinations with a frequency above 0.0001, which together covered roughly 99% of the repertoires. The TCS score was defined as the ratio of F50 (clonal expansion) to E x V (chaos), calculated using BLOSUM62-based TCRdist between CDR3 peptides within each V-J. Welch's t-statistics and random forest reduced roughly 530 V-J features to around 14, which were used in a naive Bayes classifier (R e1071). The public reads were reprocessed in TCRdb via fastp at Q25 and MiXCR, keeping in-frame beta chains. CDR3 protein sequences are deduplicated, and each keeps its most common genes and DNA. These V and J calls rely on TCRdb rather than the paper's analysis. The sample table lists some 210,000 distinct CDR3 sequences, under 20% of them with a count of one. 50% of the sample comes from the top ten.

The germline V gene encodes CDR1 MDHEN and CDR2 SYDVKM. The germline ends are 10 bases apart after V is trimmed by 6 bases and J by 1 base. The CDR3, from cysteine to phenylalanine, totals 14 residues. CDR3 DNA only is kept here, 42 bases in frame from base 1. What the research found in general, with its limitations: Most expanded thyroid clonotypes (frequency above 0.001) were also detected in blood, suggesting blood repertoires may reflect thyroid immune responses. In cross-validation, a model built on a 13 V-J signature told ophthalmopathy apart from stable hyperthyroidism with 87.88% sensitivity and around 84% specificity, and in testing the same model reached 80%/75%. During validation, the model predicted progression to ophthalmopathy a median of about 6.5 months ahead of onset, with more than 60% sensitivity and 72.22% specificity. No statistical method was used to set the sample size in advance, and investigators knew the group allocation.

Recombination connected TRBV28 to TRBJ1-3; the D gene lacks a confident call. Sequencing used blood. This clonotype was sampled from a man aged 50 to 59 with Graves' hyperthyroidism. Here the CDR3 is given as CASSETQSGNTIYF. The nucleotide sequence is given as TGTGCCAGCAGCGAGACTCAGTCTGGAAACACCATATATTTT.